The 3 T cell receptor beta chains below were found in one sample sequenced in a study of cytomegalovirus exposure and HLA in healthy donors. PCR employed 60 Vbeta and 13 Jbeta primers. Here immunoSEQ multiplex PCR was the method, and the copy in TCRdb shows in-frame clones only, minus some. The sample lists about 89,000 clones; 64% were seen once. Source material: PBMCs. These receptors were obtained from a human donor in good health.

The chain carries TRBV27 and TRBJ1-2, with 9 bases lining up with TRBD1. The CDR3 consists of 15 residues. The ends lost 1 base at V and 7 bases at J; junction bases unmatched: 7. The germline V gene encodes CDR1 MNHEY and CDR2 SMNVEV (reference sequence). The CDR3 protein is CASSLFPDRGSGYTF. The CDR3 DNA follows: TGTGCCAGCAGTTTATTTCCGGACAGGGGCAGTGGCTACACCTTC.

The rearrangement joins TRBV7-2 to TRBJ1-1; perhaps TRBD1 as D (6 bases). The CDR3 is 14 amino acids. Per germline, CDR1 SGHTA and CDR2 FQGNSA. V was shortened by 1 base and J by 7 bases, with 13 bases between the two germline ends. The CDR3 spells CASSLVGPQGEAFF. The CDR3 nucleotides are TGTGCCAGCAGCTTAGTGGGGCCACAGGGTGAAGCTTTCTTT. The full variable domain, with the rest looked up from reference TRBV7-2 and TRBJ1-1, is GAGVSQSPSNKVTEKGKDVELRCDPISGHTALYWYRQSLGQGLEFLIYFQGNSAPDKSGLPSDRFSAERTGGSVSTLTIQRTQQEDSAVYLCASSLVGPQGEAFFGQGTRLTVV.

The V and J genes are TRBV5-5 and TRBJ1-1; a possible D gene is TRBD1 (6 bases). This CDR3 comprises 12 residues. Per germline, CDR1 SGHKS and CDR2 YYEKEE (reference sequence). Between the trimmed V and J ends, which lost 3 bases and 10 bases, there was a span of 13 bases. The CDR3, as DNA: TGTGCCAGCAGCTGGGGGACAAATGGAGCTTTCTTT. It yields the protein CASSWGTNGAFF.